Below, 27 T cell receptor beta chains from the same sample are listed, as sequenced in a study of control samples from healthy donors and cancer patients (dated by TCRdb to the early 2020s). The method was the immunoSEQ multiplex PCR assay. TCRdb provides this immuneACCESS table in a form limited to in-frame rearrangements. Some clones are lacking; in checked studies, under half of them reflect an unresolved V gene, and why the rest are absent is not known. This sample is represented by 150,000 to 180,000 clones; roughly 94% of them were singletons. The ten biggest clones cover approximately 5.5% of the sample. Sequenced material: blood. All receptors derive from a middle-aged man in good health.

The chain couples TRBV19 to TRBJ2-1; 7 nucleotides agree with TRBD2. CDR3 length: 15 residues. V was pared by 3 bases and J by 8 bases, with 10 bases of the junction left unmatched. Germline CDR1 is LNHDA and CDR2 is SQIVND (reference sequence). The CDR3 spells CASSIWTSRLDEQFF. The CDR3 region has the DNA TGTGCCAGTAGTATTTGGACTAGTCGGTTGGATGAGCAGTTCTTC. The variable domain in full, with the rest retrieved from reference TRBV19 and TRBJ2-1, is DGGITQSPKYLFRKEGQNVTLSCEQNLNHDAMYWYRQDPGQGLRLIYYSQIVNDFQKGDIAEGYSVSREKKESFPLTVTSAQKNPTAFYLCASSIWTSRLDEQFFGPGTRLTVL.

The chain employs TRBV2 and TRBJ2-2; D could derive from TRBD1 or TRBD2 (6 bases each). Germline CDR1 SNHLY, CDR2 FYNNEI. V was clipped by 6 bases and J by 5 bases, with 13 bases between them. CDR3 size: 14 residues. CDR3 coding DNA: TGTGCCAGCAGCGGGGGCAGGAGTACCGGGGAGCTGTTTTTT. This sequence encodes CASSGGRSTGELFF.

This chain uses TRBV4-1 with TRBJ2-1; the match to TRBD1 covers 9 bases. With 5 bases clipped from V and 8 bases from J, the junction kept 10 bases outside the gene matches. The CDR3 contains 15 residues. Germline CDR1 reads MGHRA; CDR2 reads YSYEKL. The CDR3 DNA is TGCGCCAGCAGCGAACGGGACAGGGTATTGGATGAGCAGTTCTTC. Amino acids: CASSERDRVLDEQFF.

The chain uses TRBV27 and TRBJ1-1; a possible D gene is TRBD1 (5 bases). The CDR3 covers 15 residues. Trimming pared 2 bases from V and 8 bases from J, leaving 18 bases between. Germline-derived CDR1 and CDR2 are MNHEY and SMNVEV (reference sequence). CDR3 sequence reads: CASSLGFGGLSEAFF. Here the CDR3 DNA reads TGTGCCAGCAGTTTAGGTTTTGGGGGTTTATCAGAAGCTTTCTTT.

Only a few counts were recorded for this clone. The rearrangement links TRBV3-1 (or the pseudogene TRBV3-2) to TRBJ1-2, with D tentatively TRBD1 (5 bases). V was cut by 4 bases and J by 8 bases, with 17 bases left in between. Germline V gives CDR1 LGHDT, CDR2 YNNKEL (reference sequence). This CDR3 has 14 amino acids. CDR3 protein: CASSLRKGRVGYTF. DNA of the CDR3: TGTGCCAGCAGCCTTCGAAAGGGCAGGGTCGGCTACACCTTC.

V is TRBV18 and J is TRBJ1-6; tentative D call: TRBD1 (5 bases). The CDR3 sequence is 14 residues long. V was shortened by 4 bases and J by 7 bases, with 11 bases between the two germline ends. The germline CDR1 and CDR2 sequences are KGHSH and LQKENI. The CDR3 here is CASSLVTENSPLHF. In DNA, the CDR3 is TGTGCCAGCTCACTGGTGACAGAAAATTCACCCCTCCACTTT.

This chain joins TRBV28 and TRBJ1-2; tentatively, D is TRBD1 (6 bases). The germline V gene encodes CDR1 MDHEN and CDR2 SYDVKM. V gave up 3 bases and J gave up 1 base, with 12 bases separating them. This CDR3 spans 15 amino acids. In DNA form, the CDR3 reads TGTGCCAGCAGTTTCGGGGGCGTAAATAACTATGGCTACACCTTC. Translation gives CASSFGGVNNYGYTF.

CDR3 DNA: TGTGCCAGCACCCCCCCGGGGGCTTTGAATGGCTACACCTTC. It encodes CASTPPGALNGYTF. This rearrangement joins TRBV28 to TRBJ1-2; maybe TRBD1 (6 bases). The CDR3 totals 14 residues. V was cut by 7 bases and J by 6 bases, with 18 bases left in between. Germline V gives CDR1 MDHEN, CDR2 SYDVKM.

The V and J genes are TRBV30 and TRBJ2-1, with unresolved D. Looked up from germline, CDR1 is GTSNPN and CDR2 is SVGIG (reference sequence). The CDR3 spans 12 residues. V was cut by 1 base and J by 8 bases, with 9 bases left in between. The CDR3 loop reads CAWSAGSDEQFF. CDR3 in DNA: TGTGCCTGGAGTGCCGGATCGGATGAGCAGTTCTTC. The full variable domain, completed using reference TRBV30 and TRBJ2-1, is SQTIHQWPATLVQPVGSPLSLECTVEGTSNPNLYWYRQAAGRGLQLLFYSVGIGQISSEVPQNLSASRPQDRQFILSSKKLLLSDSGFYLCAWSAGSDEQFFGPGTRLTVL.

The rearrangement joins TRBV13 to TRBJ1-1; possibly TRBD1 for D (6 bases). Germline V gene sequence: CDR1 PRHDT, CDR2 FYEKMQ (reference sequence). The CDR3 spans 15 residues. V was pared by 5 bases and J by 4 bases, with 17 bases between. CDR3 region: CASSPRTAGGTEAFF. DNA for the CDR3: TGTGCCAGCAGCCCCCGGACAGCCGGAGGCACTGAAGCTTTCTTT.

This chain joins TRBV19 and TRBJ2-7; 7 positions agree with TRBD1. The germline V gene has CDR1 LNHDA and CDR2 SQIVND (reference sequence). This CDR3 contains 18 residues. The trim removed 0 bases at V and 7 bases at J, leaving 18 bases unmatched. CDR3 sequence: CASSIEVNVDRLMEEQYF. CDR3 DNA: TGTGCCAGTAGTATAGAAGTTAACGTGGACAGGCTTATGGAGGAGCAGTACTTC.

For the CDR3, the DNA is TGTGCCAGCAGTTCACGGACAGGGGACCAGCCCCAGCATTTT. It translates to CASSSRTGDQPQHF. The chain combines TRBV6-5 with TRBJ1-5; 9 nucleotides line up with TRBD1. Losses at the gene ends were 4 bases for V and 7 bases for J; bases not matched to a gene: 5. This CDR3 is 14 amino acids long. CDR1 MNHEY and CDR2 SVGAGI come from the germline V gene.

V is TRBV30 and J is TRBJ2-4; the D gene is possibly TRBD1 (5 bases). The CDR3 loop spans 13 amino acids. V shed 0 bases and J shed 7 bases, with 10 bases lying between them. Germline CDR1 and CDR2: GTSNPN and SVGIG (reference sequence). The CDR3 spells CAWSVEAGNIQYF. The CDR3 DNA reads TGTGCCTGGAGTGTAGAAGCAGGGAACATTCAGTACTTC.

The chain couples TRBV29-1 to TRBJ1-2; unclear D gene. Germline V gives CDR1 SQVTM, CDR2 ANQGSEA. The ends were cut back, 5 bases at V and 6 bases at J, with 10 bases in the middle. The CDR3 is 11 residues long. CDR3 loop: CSVRLYNGYTF. The DNA for the CDR3 is TGCAGCGTTCGACTGTACAATGGCTACACCTTC.

V usage is TRBV4-1 and J usage is TRBJ1-1, with D perhaps TRBD1 (6 bases). Trimming cost V 4 bases and J 3 bases, with 15 bases left between them. The CDR3 is 15 amino acids. Germline V gene data show CDR1 as MGHRA and CDR2 as YSYEKL. In nucleotides, the CDR3 is TGCGCCAGCAGCCCCAACAGGGCCGGGGACACTGAAGCTTTCTTT. It codes for CASSPNRAGDTEAFF.

The J gene is TRBJ1-1, the V gene TRBV11-3; no firm D call. The CDR3 is made up of 13 amino acids. Germline CDR1 reads SGHNT; CDR2 reads YENEEA. Trimming took off 1 base at V and 5 bases at J, with 8 bases between the two ends. CDR3 in amino acids: CASSLVGGTEAFF. The CDR3, as DNA: TGTGCCAGCAGCTTAGTGGGAGGGACTGAAGCTTTCTTT.

V is TRBV19 and J is TRBJ1-2, with D uncertain. The CDR3 is 14 amino acids. Germline-derived CDR1 and CDR2 are LNHDA and SQIVND (reference sequence). Trimming shortened V by 5 bases and J by 5 bases, and 15 bases separated the two germline ends. CDR3 sequence reads: CASSRRGENYGYTF. The CDR3 DNA is TGTGCCAGTAGTCGCCGCGGGGAGAATTATGGCTACACCTTC.

CDR3 residues: CASSLTGQENTEAFF. The CDR3 DNA is TGCGCCAGCAGCTTAACTGGACAGGAGAACACTGAAGCTTTCTTT. V and J are TRBV5-1 and TRBJ1-1; 7 positions match TRBD1. Germline loops: CDR1 SGHRS, CDR2 YFSETQ. The CDR3 has 15 residues. V shed 2 bases, J shed 1 base, and the junction held 5 bases outside the gene matches.

The rearrangement links TRBV9 to TRBJ2-3; possibly TRBD1 or TRBD2 for D (6 bases each). This CDR3 spans 15 amino acids. Germline CDR1 reads SGDLS; CDR2 reads YYNGEE. V lost 0 bases and J lost 8, with 16 bases in between. The CDR3 coding sequence is TGTGCCAGCAGCGTAGCCTTACAGGGAGCGGGTACGCAGTATTTT. Protein product: CASSVALQGAGTQYF.

The rearrangement links TRBV10-3 to TRBJ1-1; TRBD1 is a possible D gene (5 bases). Trimming took off 5 bases at V and 4 bases at J, with 8 bases between the two ends. CDR3 size: 12 residues. The germline V gene has CDR1 ENHRY and CDR2 SYGVKD. Here the CDR3 DNA reads TGTGCCATCAGTATCGGGGGCACTGAAGCTTTCTTT. This gives the protein CAISIGGTEAFF.

V and J are TRBV7-3 and TRBJ2-2; 7 positions agree with TRBD1. Germline trimming cut 1 base from V and 2 bases from J; bases unmatched to any gene: 7. Germline V gene sequence: CDR1 SGHTA, CDR2 FQGTGA. This CDR3 is built from 17 residues. CDR3: CASSLKTGQINTGELFF. The CDR3 DNA sequence: TGTGCCAGCAGCTTAAAAACGGGACAGATCAACACCGGGGAGCTGTTTTTT.

The chain is built from TRBV9 and TRBJ1-2; 7 nucleotides agree with TRBD1. Germline CDR1 reads SGDLS; CDR2 reads YYNGEE. This CDR3 comprises 15 residues. V gave up 3 bases and J gave up 3 bases; unmatched junction bases: 8. CDR3 DNA: TGTGCCAGCAGCGCCCGACAGGGTCGAGACTATGGCTACACCTTC. It encodes CASSARQGRDYGYTF.

The rearrangement uses TRBV4-1 and TRBJ2-2; no definite D call. The CDR3 length is 14 residues. V dropped 2 bases and J dropped 4 bases, with 8 bases sitting between them. Germline-derived CDR1 and CDR2 are MGHRA and YSYEKL. The CDR3 here is CASSQPTATGELFF. Written as DNA, the CDR3 is TGCGCCAGCAGCCAACCGACGGCCACCGGGGAGCTGTTTTTT.

This clone was found once. V gene TRBV19 combines with J gene TRBJ1-1, with 9 bases fitting TRBD1. Per the germline V gene, CDR1 is LNHDA and CDR2 is SQIVND (reference sequence). The J segment lost 5 bases and the V segment lost 8 bases, leaving 9 bases of the junction unmatched. The CDR3 consists of 14 residues. The CDR3 bases are TGTGCCAGTCATCCGGGACAGGGAGGAACTGAAGCTTTCTTT. This encodes CASHPGQGGTEAFF.

The chain employs TRBV28 and TRBJ2-3; 7 bases match TRBD1. With 8 bases clipped from V and 2 bases from J, the junction kept 7 bases outside the gene matches. Germline assignment: CDR1 MDHEN and CDR2 SYDVKM. CDR3 size: 14 residues. The CDR3 DNA reads as TGTGCCAGCCAACTCGACAGGGTCACAGATACGCAGTATTTT. Its protein is CASQLDRVTDTQYF. Based on the CDR3 plus reference TRBV28 and TRBJ2-3, the full variable domain is DVKVTQSSRYLVKRTGEKVFLECVQDMDHENMFWYRQDPGLGLRLIYFSYDVKMKEKGDIPEGYSVSREKKERFSLILESASTNQTSMYLCASQLDRVTDTQYFGPGTRLTVL.

The chain carries TRBV27 and TRBJ1-1, with D possibly matching TRBD1 (5 bases). Germline lookup yields CDR1 MNHEY and CDR2 SMNVEV (reference sequence). Trimming left V 3 bases short and J 4 bases short, with 6 bases between. The CDR3 loop spans 12 amino acids. CDR3 residues: CASSFRGTEAFF. CDR3 DNA: TGTGCCAGCAGTTTTAGGGGCACTGAAGCTTTCTTT.

The chain recombines TRBV10-2 with TRBJ2-2, with 10 bases lining up with TRBD1. Germline V gene data show CDR1 as WSHSY and CDR2 as SAAADI. This CDR3 is 15 amino acids long. V trimming: 8 bases; J trimming: 12 bases; junction bases outside the gene matches: 15. CDR3 loop: CASYRDRGPQGQLFF. The CDR3 region has the DNA TGCGCCAGCTACCGGGACAGGGGACCACAAGGGCAGCTGTTTTTT.